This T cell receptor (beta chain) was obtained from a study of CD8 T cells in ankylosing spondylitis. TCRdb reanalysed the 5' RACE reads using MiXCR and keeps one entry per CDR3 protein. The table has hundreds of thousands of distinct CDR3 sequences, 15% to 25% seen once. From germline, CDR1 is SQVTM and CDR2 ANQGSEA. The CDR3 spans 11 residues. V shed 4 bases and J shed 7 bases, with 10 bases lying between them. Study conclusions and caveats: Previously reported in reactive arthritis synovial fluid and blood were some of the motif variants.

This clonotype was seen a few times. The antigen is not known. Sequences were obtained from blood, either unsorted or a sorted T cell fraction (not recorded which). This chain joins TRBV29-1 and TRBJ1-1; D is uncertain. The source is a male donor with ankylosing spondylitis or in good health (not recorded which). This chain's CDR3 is CSVASANEAFF. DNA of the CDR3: TGCAGCGTTGCCTCGGCCAATGAAGCTTTCTTT. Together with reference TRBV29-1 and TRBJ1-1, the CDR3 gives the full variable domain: SAVISQKPSRDICQRGTSLTIQCQVDSQVTMMFWYRQQPGQSLTLIATANQGSEATYESGFVIDKFPISRPNLTFSTLTVSNMSPEDSSIYLCSVASANEAFFGQGTRLTVV.